Listed here are 15 T cell receptor beta chains from one sample, sequenced in a study of early T cells in non-severe SARS-CoV-2 infection. TCRdb called the 5' RACE reads again in MiXCR, with one record for every CDR3 protein. The data contain about 70,000 distinct CDR3 sequences, roughly 4.5% of them singletons. The sequences come from whole blood, collected at baseline. The receptors come from an adult who was a healthcare worker with PCR-confirmed SARS-CoV-2 infection or an uninfected control (not recorded which). The donor label of this sample is uncertain.

The chain combines TRBV6-1 with TRBJ2-7, with a tentative D call TRBD2 (5 bases). Germline CDR1 reads MNHNS; CDR2 reads SASEGT. Trimming took 10 bases from V and 2 from J, leaving 18 bases between them. This CDR3 has 14 residues. The CDR3 sequence: CATDPREGPYEQYF. Here the CDR3 DNA reads TGTGCCACCGATCCACGGGAAGGACCCTACGAGCAGTACTTC.

V gene TRBV19 combines with J gene TRBJ1-6; 7 positions match TRBD1. With V trimmed by 7 bases and J by 7 bases, 7 bases remained unmatched. This CDR3 contains 14 residues. Germline CDR1 is LNHDA and CDR2 is SQIVND (reference sequence). CDR3 nucleotide sequence: TGTGCCAGTACCGCGACAGGGACGAATTCACCCCTCCACTTT. It specifies CASTATGTNSPLHF.

The J gene is TRBJ2-5, the V gene TRBV24-1, with D perhaps assigned TRBD1 or TRBD2 (5 bases each). V gave up 4 bases and J gave up 4 bases, with 18 bases separating them. Germline V gene lookup returns CDR1 KGHDR and CDR2 SFDVKD. This CDR3 has 16 residues. CDR3 loop: CATSDQTRGGGETQYF. The CDR3 DNA reads as TGTGCCACCAGTGACCAAACTAGGGGCGGTGGAGAGACCCAGTACTTC.

This clonotype was recorded many times. V and J are TRBV21-1 and TRBJ2-1; TRBD2 is the table's D call, not checked against the DNA. TRBV21-1 is shown as a pseudogene. The CDR3 sequence is 12 residues long. CDR3 sequence: CASIGTRDEQFF. In DNA, the CDR3 is TGTGCCAGCATCGGGACTAGAGATGAGCAGTTCTTC.

This clonotype was recorded a few times. V and J are TRBV27 and TRBJ2-2; D is ambiguous. This CDR3 has 13 amino acids. The V end was cut by 6 bases, the J end by 5 bases, with 10 bases between. Germline assignment: CDR1 MNHEY and CDR2 SMNVEV (reference sequence). In DNA form, the CDR3 reads TGTGCCAGCAGCAGACCAACTACCGGGGAGCTGTTTTTT. This encodes CASSRPTTGELFF.

The chain is built from TRBV28 and TRBJ2-7; 14 bases fit TRBD2. The germline CDR1 and CDR2 sequences are MDHEN and SYDVKM. The CDR3 contains 15 residues. The junction had 6 bases not matched to a gene; V was cut back by 3 bases and J by 8 bases. CDR3 DNA: TGTGCCAGCAGTTTCCGACTAGCGGGGGGGCCTAAGCAGTACTTC. Amino acids: CASSFRLAGGPKQYF.

The chain couples TRBV27 to TRBJ2-7; 10 nucleotides agree with TRBD2. This CDR3 is 15 amino acids long. Germline CDR1 is MNHEY and CDR2 is SMNVEV (reference sequence). Trimming removed 4 bases from V and 2 bases from J; junction bases left unmatched: 5. In DNA, the CDR3 is TGTGCCAGCAGTTATAGGAGCGGGGGGGCCTACGAGCAGTACTTC. Amino acids: CASSYRSGGAYEQYF.

Only a few counts were recorded for this clonotype. V is TRBV28 and J is TRBJ2-4, with D possibly being TRBD1 (6 bases). CDR1 is MDHEN and CDR2 is SYDVKM in the germline V gene. The CDR3 runs to 13 residues. V lost 5 bases to trimming and J lost 9 bases, with 14 bases between them. The CDR3 bases are TGTGCCAGCAGTATAGGGGGTTGGAGCATTCAGTACTTC. Protein sequence: CASSIGGWSIQYF.

At least ten counts were recorded for this clonotype. The chain combines TRBV6-2 or TRBV6-3 with TRBJ2-7; 8 nucleotides match TRBD1. The J segment lost 0 bases and the V segment lost 7 bases, leaving 5 bases of the junction unmatched. Per the germline V gene, CDR1 is MNHEY and CDR2 is SVGEGT. The CDR3 is made up of 14 amino acids. The CDR3, as DNA: TGTGCCAGCACTCGGGACAGGTCCTCCTACGAGCAGTACTTC. This sequence encodes CASTRDRSSYEQYF.

The table lists this clonotype with many counts. The chain joins TRBV15 to TRBJ2-4; D gene ambiguous. Per germline, CDR1 LNHNV and CDR2 YYDKDF (reference sequence). This CDR3 has 16 residues. Trimming left V 1 base short and J 0 bases short, with 10 bases between. This CDR3 is CATSRVEFLAKNIQYF. The CDR3 bases are TGTGCCACCAGCAGAGTAGAATTTCTAGCCAAAAACATTCAGTACTTC. Full variable domain (missing parts from reference TRBV15 and TRBJ2-4): DAMVIQNPRYQVTQFGKPVTLSCSQTLNHNVMYWYQQKSSQAPKLLFHYYDKDFNNEADTPDNFQSRRPNTSFCFLDIRSPGLGDTAMYLCATSRVEFLAKNIQYFGAGTRLSVL.

The CDR3 DNA follows: TGTGCCAGCTCAGGCCAGGAGAACACTGAAGCTTTCTTT. Protein sequence: CASSGQENTEAFF. The gene calls are TRBV18 and TRBJ1-1; D gene uncertain. CDR3 length: 13 residues. V shed 5 bases and J shed 1 base, with 8 bases lying between them. Germline V CDR1 and CDR2: KGHSH, LQKENI.

Many counts were recorded for this clonotype. This chain connects TRBV25-1 to TRBJ1-3, with D uncertain. Trimming cost V 2 bases and J 4 bases, with 3 bases left between them. Germline CDR1 is MGHDK and CDR2 is SYGVNS. CDR3 length equals 12 residues. DNA for the CDR3: TGTGCCAGCAGTGAAATAGGAAACACCATATATTTT. The encoded protein is CASSEIGNTIYF.

There are many counts of this clonotype. The chain couples TRBV30 to TRBJ2-5; 7 positions match TRBD1. The CDR3 totals 15 residues. Unmatched junction bases numbered 15, after V lost 6 bases and J lost 5 bases. Germline V gene sequence: CDR1 GTSNPN, CDR2 SVGIG (reference sequence). The CDR3 nucleotides are TGTGCCTGCCGTAACTTAGACAGGGTCCAGGAGACCCAGTACTTC. It codes for CACRNLDRVQETQYF.

This clonotype showed up many times. The chain has TRBV10-1 and TRBJ1-1; a weak D match, TRBD1 (5 bases). Per germline, CDR1 WNHNN and CDR2 SYGVQD (reference sequence). CDR3 length equals 13 residues. V lost 3 bases to trimming and J lost 6 bases, with 11 bases between them. The CDR3 DNA follows: TGCGCCAGCAGTGAATCCGGGGCCGCTGAAGCTTTCTTT. This gives the protein CASSESGAAEAFF.

At least ten counts were recorded for this clonotype. The rearrangement joins TRBV6-5 to TRBJ2-3, with a weak D call TRBD1 (6 bases). The CDR3 has 14 amino acids. The V end lost 6 bases, the J end lost 1 base, and 11 bases lay between the germline ends. In germline, CDR1 is MNHEY, CDR2 SVGAGI. In nucleotides, the CDR3 is TGTGCCAGCAGGCGAGCAGGGGGCACAGATACGCAGTATTTT. Encoded protein: CASRRAGGTDTQYF.